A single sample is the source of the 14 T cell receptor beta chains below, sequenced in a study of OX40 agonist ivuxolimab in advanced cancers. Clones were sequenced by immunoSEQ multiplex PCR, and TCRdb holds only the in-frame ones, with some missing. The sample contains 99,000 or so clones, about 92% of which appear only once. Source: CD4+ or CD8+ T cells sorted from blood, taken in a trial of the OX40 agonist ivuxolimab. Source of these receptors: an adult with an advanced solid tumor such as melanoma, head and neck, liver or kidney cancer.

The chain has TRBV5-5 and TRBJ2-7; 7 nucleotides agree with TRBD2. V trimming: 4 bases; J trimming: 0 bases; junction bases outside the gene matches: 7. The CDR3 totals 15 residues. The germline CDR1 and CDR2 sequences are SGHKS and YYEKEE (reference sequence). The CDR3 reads CASSVDSGGSYEQYV. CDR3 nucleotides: TGTGCCAGCAGCGTTGACTCGGGGGGCTCCTACGAGCAGTACGTC.

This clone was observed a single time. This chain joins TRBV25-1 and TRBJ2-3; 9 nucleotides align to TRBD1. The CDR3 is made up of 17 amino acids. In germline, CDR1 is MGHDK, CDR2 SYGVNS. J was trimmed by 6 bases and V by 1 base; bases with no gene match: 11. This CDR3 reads CASSELGQGADGDTQYF. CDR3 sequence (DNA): TGTGCCAGCAGTGAATTGGGACAGGGTGCCGATGGGGATACGCAGTATTTT.

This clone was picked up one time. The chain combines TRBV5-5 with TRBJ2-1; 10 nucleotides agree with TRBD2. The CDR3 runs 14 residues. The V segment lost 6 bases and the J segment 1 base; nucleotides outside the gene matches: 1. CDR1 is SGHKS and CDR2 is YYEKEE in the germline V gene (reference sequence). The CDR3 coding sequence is TGTGCCAGCATAGCGGGAGGTTCCTACAATGAGCAGTTCTTC. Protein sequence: CASIAGGSYNEQFF.

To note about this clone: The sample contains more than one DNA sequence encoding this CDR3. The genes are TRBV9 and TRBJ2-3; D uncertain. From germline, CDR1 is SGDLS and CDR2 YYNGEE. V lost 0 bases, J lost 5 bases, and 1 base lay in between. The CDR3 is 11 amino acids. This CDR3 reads CASSVGDTQYF. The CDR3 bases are TGTGCCAGCAGCGTAGGAGATACGCAGTATTTT.

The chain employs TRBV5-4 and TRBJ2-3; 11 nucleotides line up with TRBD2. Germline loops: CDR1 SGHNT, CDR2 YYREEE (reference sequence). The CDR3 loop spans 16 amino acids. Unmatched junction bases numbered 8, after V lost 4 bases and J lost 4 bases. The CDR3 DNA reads TGTGCCAGCAGCACCCTAGCGGGAGGAGGGGCAGATACGCAGTATTTT. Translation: CASSTLAGGGADTQYF.

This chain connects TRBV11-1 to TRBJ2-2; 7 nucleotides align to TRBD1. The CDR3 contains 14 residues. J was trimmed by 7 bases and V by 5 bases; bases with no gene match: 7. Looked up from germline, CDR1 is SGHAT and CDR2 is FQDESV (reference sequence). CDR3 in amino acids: CASSLQGTVGELFF. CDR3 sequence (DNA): TGTGCCAGCAGCCTACAGGGGACGGTCGGGGAGCTGTTTTTT.

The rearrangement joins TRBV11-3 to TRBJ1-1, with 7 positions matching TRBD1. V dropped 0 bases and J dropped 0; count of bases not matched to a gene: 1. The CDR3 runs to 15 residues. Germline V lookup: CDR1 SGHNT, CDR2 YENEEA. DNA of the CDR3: TGTGCCAGCAGCTTAGAGGGACAGATGAACACTGAAGCTTTCTTT. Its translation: CASSLEGQMNTEAFF. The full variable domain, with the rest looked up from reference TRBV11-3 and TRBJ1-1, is EAGVVQSPRYKIIEKKQPVAFWCNPISGHNTLYWYLQNLGQGPELLIRYENEEAVDDSQLPKDRFSAERLKGVDSTLKIQPAELGDSAVYLCASSLEGQMNTEAFFGQGTRLTVV.

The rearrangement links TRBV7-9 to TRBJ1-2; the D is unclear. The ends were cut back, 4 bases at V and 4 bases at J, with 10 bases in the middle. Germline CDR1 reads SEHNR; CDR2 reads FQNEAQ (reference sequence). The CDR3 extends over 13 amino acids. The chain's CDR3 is CASSSDRTYGYTF. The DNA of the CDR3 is TGTGCCAGCAGCTCTGATCGTACCTATGGCTACACCTTC. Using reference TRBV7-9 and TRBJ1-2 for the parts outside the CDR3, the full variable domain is DTGVSQNPRHKITKRGQNVTFRCDPISEHNRLYWYRQTLGQGPEFLTYFQNEAQLEKSRLLSDRFSAERPKGSFSTLEIQRTEQGDSAMYLCASSSDRTYGYTFGSGTRLTVV.

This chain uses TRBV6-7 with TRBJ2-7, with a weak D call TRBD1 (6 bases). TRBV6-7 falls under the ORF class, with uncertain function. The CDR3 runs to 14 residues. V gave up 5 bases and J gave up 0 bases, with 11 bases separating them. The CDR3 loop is CASSARGISYEQYF. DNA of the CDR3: TGTGCCAGCAGTGCTAGGGGGATCTCCTACGAGCAGTACTTC.

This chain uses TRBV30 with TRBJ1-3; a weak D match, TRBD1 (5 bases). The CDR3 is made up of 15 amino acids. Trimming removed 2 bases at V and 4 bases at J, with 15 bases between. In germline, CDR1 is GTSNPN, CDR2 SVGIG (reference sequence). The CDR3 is CAWSRSSGSGNTIYF. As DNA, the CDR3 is TGTGCCTGGAGTAGGTCGTCAGGGAGCGGAAACACCATATATTTT. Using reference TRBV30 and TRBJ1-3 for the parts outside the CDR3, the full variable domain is SQTIHQWPATLVQPVGSPLSLECTVEGTSNPNLYWYRQAAGRGLQLLFYSVGIGQISSEVPQNLSASRPQDRQFILSSKKLLLSDSGFYLCAWSRSSGSGNTIYFGEGSWLTVV.

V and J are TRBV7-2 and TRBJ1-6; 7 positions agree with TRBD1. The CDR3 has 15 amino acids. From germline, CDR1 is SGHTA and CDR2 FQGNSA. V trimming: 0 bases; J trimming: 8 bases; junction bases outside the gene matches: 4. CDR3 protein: CASSLAGGAYSPLHF. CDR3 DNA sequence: TGTGCCAGCAGCTTAGCAGGGGGCGCTTATTCACCCCTCCACTTT.

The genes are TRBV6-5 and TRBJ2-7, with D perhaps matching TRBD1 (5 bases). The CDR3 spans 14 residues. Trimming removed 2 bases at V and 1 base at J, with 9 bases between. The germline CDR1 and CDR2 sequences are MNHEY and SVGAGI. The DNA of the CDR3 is TGTGCCAGCAGTTACCAGGGTTCTTCCTACGAGCAGTACTTC. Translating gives CASSYQGSSYEQYF.

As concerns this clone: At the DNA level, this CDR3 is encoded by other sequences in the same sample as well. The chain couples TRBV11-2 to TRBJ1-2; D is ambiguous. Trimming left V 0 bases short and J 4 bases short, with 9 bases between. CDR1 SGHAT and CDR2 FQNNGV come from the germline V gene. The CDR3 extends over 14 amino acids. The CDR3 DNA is TGTGCCAGCAGCTTAGATGCTTTCTCCTATGGCTACACCTTC. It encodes CASSLDAFSYGYTF.

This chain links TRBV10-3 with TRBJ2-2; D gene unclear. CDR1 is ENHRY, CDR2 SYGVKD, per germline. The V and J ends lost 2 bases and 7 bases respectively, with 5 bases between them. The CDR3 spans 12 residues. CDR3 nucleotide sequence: TGTGCCATCAGTGAGACGCGCGGGGAGCTGTTTTTT. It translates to CAISETRGELFF.